There are many counts of the clone carrying this T cell receptor (beta chain). Its cognate antigen is unknown. Tagging with unique molecular identifiers was applied to individual cDNA molecules. TCRdb called the 5' RACE reads again in MiXCR, with one record for every CDR3 protein. The sample contains around 44,000 distinct CDR3 sequences, 6% to 7% of which appear only once. The CDR3 spans 15 residues. Germline V gene sequence: CDR1 MNHEY, CDR2 SVGAGI. V was clipped by 5 bases and J by 4 bases; unmatched bases: 6. The entry originates in a study of early T cells in non-severe SARS-CoV-2 infection. Study-level information: Unsorted whole-blood RNA was sequenced in bulk, leaving chains unpaired.

Whole-study results and caveats: VDJdb matching skewed toward anti-spike CD8 responses, missing private and CD4 specificities.

The genes are TRBV6-5 and TRBJ1-5; 9 nucleotides align to TRBD1. Sequences were derived from whole blood, sampled at baseline. The TCR sequence derives from an adult who was a healthcare worker with PCR-confirmed SARS-CoV-2 infection or an uninfected control (not recorded which). CDR3 residues: CASSIGTGMNQPQHF. CDR3 nucleotides: TGTGCCAGCAGTATAGGGACAGGGATGAATCAGCCCCAGCATTTT.